These 18 T cell receptor beta chains share one sample of origin, sequenced in a study of shared clonotypes between healthy human individuals (dated by TCRdb to the early 2020s). Receptor libraries were prepared by the immunoSEQ multiplex PCR assay. The table was pulled from immuneACCESS by TCRdb, which kept in-frame rearrangements only. Such tables lose some clones; where checked, under half of the loss comes from unresolved V genes, and the rest has no known cause. Within this sample are about 380,000 clones, with 90% to 98% of them counted one time only. The leading ten clones occupy about 0.32% of the sample. The sequenced sample consisted of memory CD8+ T cells sorted from blood. What the cell subset or site label conveys for this sample: CD45RO+ cells pooled with CCR7-negative TemRA cells. The origin of the receptors is a young man in good health.

The chain has TRBV2 and TRBJ1-1; D might be TRBD1 (6 bases). CDR3 length: 15 residues. Trimming cost V 7 bases and J 1 base, with 16 bases left between them. Germline-derived CDR1 and CDR2 are SNHLY and FYNNEI. The CDR3 sequence is CASTLRGGPNTEAFF. CDR3 sequence (DNA): TGTGCCAGCACCCTACGCGGGGGGCCGAACACTGAAGCTTTCTTT.

V and J are TRBV10-2 and TRBJ2-7, with 8 bases that match TRBD2. Trimming cost V 11 bases and J 0 bases; bases outside gene matches: 21. The V gene's germline CDR1 is WSHSY and CDR2 SAAADI. The CDR3 consists of 18 residues. The CDR3 spells CAGKVLGAGECCSYEQYF. Written as DNA, the CDR3 is TGCGCCGGCAAGGTACTTGGAGCGGGAGAATGTTGCTCCTACGAGCAGTACTTC.

The J gene is TRBJ2-1, the V gene TRBV28; 10 nucleotides agree with TRBD2. The germline V gene encodes CDR1 MDHEN and CDR2 SYDVKM. J gave up 0 bases and V 6 bases, and 5 bases lay outside the gene matches. This CDR3 has 16 amino acids. For the CDR3, the DNA is TGTGCCAGCAGCCCGCCTAGCGGGAGCTCCTACAATGAGCAGTTCTTC. Amino acid sequence: CASSPPSGSSYNEQFF.

The V gene is TRBV11-3, the J gene TRBJ2-2, with TRBD2 identical over 9 bases. Per germline, CDR1 SGHNT and CDR2 YENEEA. Germline trimming cut 3 bases from V and 4 bases from J; bases unmatched to any gene: 3. The CDR3 runs 15 residues. For the CDR3, the DNA is TGTGCCAGCAGCTTTAGCGGGAGAATCACCGGGGAGCTGTTTTTT. Its protein product is CASSFSGRITGELFF.

V is TRBV6-6 and J is TRBJ1-1; TRBD1 aligns across 7 bases. CDR3 length: 14 residues. The ends lost 2 bases at V and 5 bases at J; junction bases unmatched: 5. Germline lookup yields CDR1 MNHNY and CDR2 SVGAGI (reference sequence). CDR3 protein: CASSYARGKTEAFF. The CDR3 nucleotides are TGTGCCAGCAGTTACGCCAGGGGGAAGACTGAAGCTTTCTTT.

This clone was counted a single time. The V gene is TRBV7-9, the J gene TRBJ2-3; 13 positions agree with TRBD2. The junction had 5 bases not matched to a gene; V was cut back by 5 bases and J by 3 bases. The CDR3 has 16 amino acids. Germline CDR1 is SEHNR and CDR2 is FQNEAQ (reference sequence). In nucleotides, the CDR3 is TGTGCCAGCAGCATCCGGACTAGCGGGAGAACAGATACGCAGTATTTT. Protein product: CASSIRTSGRTDTQYF.

The chain links TRBV5-4 to TRBJ2-5; D remains unclear. CDR3 length equals 13 residues. V was pared by 5 bases and J by 2 bases, with 10 bases between. Germline CDR1 is SGHNT and CDR2 is YYREEE (reference sequence). CDR3 nucleotides: TGTGCCAGCAGGAAAGGGCAGCAAGAGACCCAGTACTTC. Protein product: CASRKGQQETQYF.

This rearrangement joins TRBV5-8 to TRBJ2-7, with TRBD1 matching 7 bases. The CDR3 length is 15 residues. Germline V gene lookup returns CDR1 SGHTS and CDR2 YDEGEE. V trimming: 2 bases; J trimming: 3 bases; junction bases outside the gene matches: 8. CDR3 sequence reads: CASSFPGQILYEQYF. The CDR3 DNA sequence: TGTGCCAGCAGCTTTCCGGGACAGATTCTCTACGAGCAGTACTTC.

This rearrangement joins TRBV7-6 to TRBJ2-2, with 7 bases that match TRBD2. Germline CDR1 is SGHVS and CDR2 is FNYEAQ. There are 15 residues in the CDR3. Trimming at V came to 3 bases and at J to 6 bases, leaving 7 bases not matched to a gene. The CDR3 bases are TGTGCCAGCAGCTTTGCACGGGAGGCATCCGGGGAGCTGTTTTTT. Encoded protein: CASSFAREASGELFF.

V gene TRBV29-1 combines with J gene TRBJ2-1; the match to TRBD2 covers 7 bases. Per the germline V gene, CDR1 is SQVTM and CDR2 is ANQGSEA. V dropped 8 bases and J dropped 6; count of bases not matched to a gene: 10. This CDR3 contains 13 residues. The CDR3 loop reads CSSLAARSNEQFF. The CDR3, as DNA: TGCAGCAGCCTAGCGGCCCGTTCCAATGAGCAGTTCTTC.

This chain links TRBV4-1 with TRBJ1-4; no reliable D call. The V gene lost 0 bases and the J gene lost 0 bases, with 8 bases spanning the gap. This CDR3 is 16 amino acids long. Germline CDR1 MGHRA, CDR2 YSYEKL. In DNA, the CDR3 is TGCGCCAGCAGCCAAGACCGCGGGGCAACTAATGAAAAACTGTTTTTT. Encoded protein: CASSQDRGATNEKLFF.

J is TRBJ2-7 and V is TRBV28; D is possibly TRBD2 (6 bases). The length of the CDR3 is 13 residues. Trimming removed 2 bases at V and 7 bases at J, with 12 bases between. Germline V CDR1 and CDR2: MDHEN, SYDVKM. CDR3 protein: CASSLGLPGEQYF. For the CDR3, the DNA is TGTGCCAGCAGTTTAGGACTACCGGGGGAGCAGTACTTC.

V usage is TRBV7-9 and J usage is TRBJ1-1, with a possible D match to TRBD1 (5 bases). CDR1 SEHNR and CDR2 FQNEAQ come from the germline V gene (reference sequence). V lost 5 bases, J lost 3 bases, and 19 bases lay in between. This CDR3 is 16 amino acids long. CDR3 DNA: TGTGCCAGCAGCCAACCCCAGGGAGACCTTGACACTGAAGCTTTCTTT. Amino acid sequence: CASSQPQGDLDTEAFF.

The CDR3 sequence is CAVGQGNTEAFF. In DNA, the CDR3 is TGTGCCGTGGGACAGGGGAACACTGAAGCTTTCTTT. The chain joins TRBV28 to TRBJ1-1; TRBD1 matches at 9 bases. V was pared by 11 bases and J by 1 base, with 2 bases of the junction left unmatched. Germline values: CDR1 MDHEN, CDR2 SYDVKM. The CDR3 is 12 residues long.

This clone has only one observation. The chain combines TRBV10-1 with TRBJ2-7; 7 nucleotides line up with TRBD1. This CDR3 region has 14 residues. CDR1 WNHNN and CDR2 SYGVQD come from the germline V gene (reference sequence). Trimming took 4 bases from V and 0 from J; bases not matched to a gene: 3. CDR3 region: CASSGPGGSYEQYF. The CDR3 DNA is TGCGCCAGCAGTGGTCCAGGGGGCTCCTACGAGCAGTACTTC.

The chain combines TRBV7-9 with TRBJ2-5; the match to TRBD1 covers 10 bases. CDR1 and CDR2 from the germline V gene are SEHNR and FQNEAQ (reference sequence). This CDR3 spans 14 amino acids. V lost 5 bases and J lost 5; bases outside the gene matches: 5. The CDR3 spells CASSPTGGGETQYF. The DNA of the CDR3 is TGTGCCAGCAGCCCGACAGGGGGCGGGGAGACCCAGTACTTC. Full variable domain (remainder filled in from reference TRBV7-9 and TRBJ2-5): DTGVSQNPRHKITKRGQNVTFRCDPISEHNRLYWYRQTLGQGPEFLTYFQNEAQLEKSRLLSDRFSAERPKGSFSTLEIQRTEQGDSAMYLCASSPTGGGETQYFGPGTRLLVL.

The chain is built from TRBV13 and TRBJ2-5; D possibly corresponds to TRBD2 (5 bases). This CDR3 has 15 residues. V was pared by 2 bases and J by 1 base, with 11 bases between. CDR1 is PRHDT, CDR2 FYEKMQ, per germline (reference sequence). CDR3 protein: CASSLRGHIQETQYF. The CDR3 coding sequence is TGTGCCAGCAGCTTACGCGGGCACATCCAAGAGACCCAGTACTTC.

This chain uses TRBV7-2 with TRBJ1-3; no clear D. The CDR3 has 13 amino acids. Germline V CDR1 and CDR2: SGHTA, FQGNSA. Trimming took off 1 base at V and 4 bases at J, with 5 bases between the two ends. CDR3 in DNA: TGTGCCAGCAGCTTAGATCCGGGAAACACCATATATTTT. Its translation: CASSLDPGNTIYF. Variable domain in full (rest from reference TRBV7-2 and TRBJ1-3): GAGVSQSPSNKVTEKGKDVELRCDPISGHTALYWYRQSLGQGLEFLIYFQGNSAPDKSGLPSDRFSAERTGGSVSTLTIQRTQQEDSAVYLCASSLDPGNTIYFGEGSWLTVV.